This TCR beta chain was sequenced for a study of blood T cell repertoires in COVID-19. Study as a whole: Spain, Italy and the United States supplied samples that represented acute and convalescent COVID-19. The analysed material was cDNA or gDNA that came from T cells, B-cell-depleted T cells, or PBMCs.

Original processing methods: Nucleated cell number was recorded as an estimate derived from reference gene primer amplification. The data were produced by immunoSEQ multiplex PCR, yet TCRdb's version contains in-frame clones alone and is incomplete. That table gives V, J and clone size, and the DNA gave D and trimming. Among a few hundred thousand clones listed, over 75% were seen once. V gave up 5 bases and J gave up 7 bases, with 20 bases separating them. Per the germline V gene, CDR1 is LNHDA and CDR2 is SQIVND (reference sequence). The CDR3 loop spans 15 amino acids. The specimen sequenced was peripheral blood. This chain uses TRBV19 with TRBJ1-2; D is perhaps TRBD1 (5 bases). This TCR was recovered from a man aged 50 to 60 with active or convalescent COVID-19. CDR3 nucleotides: TGTGCCAGTAGTCCGTCGCTCCGGGGGAATGGTGGCTACACCTTC. Its translation: CASSPSLRGNGGYTF.